These 26 T cell receptor beta chains share one sample of origin, sequenced in a study of cytomegalovirus exposure and HLA in healthy donors. PCR used 60 Vbeta primers and 13 Jbeta primers. Assay: immunoSEQ multiplex PCR; the TCRdb copy retains only in-frame clones and omits some. This sample yields tens of thousands of clones, of which 81% are seen a single time; approximately 1.3% belongs to the top ten. The source material was PBMCs. These receptors were collected from a girl aged 2-10 years in good health and CMV-seropositive.

This chain uses TRBV27 with TRBJ2-7, with 14 nucleotides matching TRBD2. CDR3 length: 16 residues. With V trimmed by 5 bases and J by 6 bases, 9 bases remained unmatched. Germline CDR1 reads MNHEY; CDR2 reads SMNVEV (reference sequence). The CDR3 nucleotides read TGTGCCAGCAGTACCACACTAGGGACTAGCGGGAGCGAGCAGTACTTC. Protein product: CASSTTLGTSGSEQYF.

The genes are TRBV7-7 and TRBJ2-3; D is unresolved. Germline lookup yields CDR1 SSHAT and CDR2 FNYEAQ (reference sequence). The V end was cut by 2 bases, the J end by 4 bases, with 7 bases between. This CDR3 contains 13 residues. The CDR3 is CASSLSRADTQYF. For the CDR3, the DNA is TGTGCCAGCAGCTTAAGCCGGGCAGATACGCAGTATTTT.

This clone was seen a handful of times. The chain joins TRBV28 to TRBJ2-7; TRBD2 aligns across 11 bases. Per the germline V gene, CDR1 is MDHEN and CDR2 is SYDVKM. V was clipped by 5 bases and J by 6 bases; unmatched bases: 12. This CDR3 region has 16 residues. CDR3 region: CASSLRSGRAGSEQYF. The CDR3 region has the DNA TGTGCCAGCAGTCTCCGTAGCGGGAGGGCCGGCTCCGAGCAGTACTTC.

The V and J genes are TRBV29-1 and TRBJ2-2; TRBD1 agrees at 7 bases. Germline CDR1 is SQVTM and CDR2 is ANQGSEA. CDR3 length: 11 amino acids. V was clipped by 6 bases and J by 6 bases; unmatched bases: 1. The CDR3 region is CSVDRAGELFF. Here the CDR3 DNA reads TGCAGCGTAGACAGGGCCGGGGAGCTGTTTTTT.

J is TRBJ1-1 and V is TRBV5-1; the D gene is possibly TRBD1 (6 bases). V lost 0 bases and J lost 5, with 20 bases in between. The germline V gene has CDR1 SGHRS and CDR2 YFSETQ. The CDR3 spans 17 residues. The CDR3 nucleotides read TGCGCCAGCAGCTTGGTATTGGCTGGGGGCCCCGGGACTGAAGCTTTCTTT. Translating gives CASSLVLAGGPGTEAFF.

V and J are TRBV28 and TRBJ2-7; D not certain. V lost 4 bases, J lost 8 bases, and 15 bases lay in between. The CDR3 contains 13 residues. Germline V gives CDR1 MDHEN, CDR2 SYDVKM. The CDR3 loop is CASSSTESLKQYF. For the CDR3, the DNA is TGTGCCAGCAGTTCCACCGAGAGTCTCAAGCAGTACTTC.

The chain employs TRBV7-9 and TRBJ2-1; tentative D call: TRBD2 (5 bases). V was pared by 5 bases and J by 10 bases, with 21 bases between. The CDR3 is made up of 15 amino acids. Germline V gene lookup returns CDR1 SEHNR and CDR2 FQNEAQ (reference sequence). CDR3 nucleotide sequence: TGTGCCAGCAGCCCTTCAATGGGAGACATAGCGGAGCAGTTCTTC. Translation: CASSPSMGDIAEQFF.

The V and J genes are TRBV18 and TRBJ2-7, with D possibly TRBD1 on 6 matching bases. The CDR3 is made up of 16 amino acids. Germline V CDR1 and CDR2: KGHSH, LQKENI. The V end lost 3 bases, the J end lost 3 bases, and 18 bases lay between the germline ends. The CDR3 DNA is TGTGCCAGCTCACCGGGCAGGGGAATTGGTCACTACGAGCAGTACTTC. The encoded protein is CASSPGRGIGHYEQYF.

The chain's CDR3 is CASSYRGTGSYNEQFF. The DNA of the CDR3 is TGTGCCAGCAGTTACAGGGGAACGGGCTCCTACAATGAGCAGTTCTTC. The chain couples TRBV27 to TRBJ2-1; 7 bases align to TRBD1. CDR1 is MNHEY and CDR2 is SMNVEV in the germline V gene (reference sequence). The CDR3 is made up of 16 amino acids. Trimming took 4 bases from V and 0 from J; bases not matched to a gene: 6.

The chain carries TRBV4-1 and TRBJ2-1, with TRBD2 matching over 8 bases. V was pared by 4 bases and J by 0 bases, with 2 bases of the junction left unmatched. The V gene's germline CDR1 is MGHRA and CDR2 YSYEKL. This CDR3 comprises 15 residues. In nucleotides, the CDR3 is TGCGCCAGCAGCCCAAGCGGGAGCTCCTACAATGAGCAGTTCTTC. It codes for CASSPSGSSYNEQFF.

This clone was observed a handful of times. The rearrangement links TRBV4-2 to TRBJ2-4, with D perhaps matching TRBD2 (5 bases). The CDR3 has 13 residues. V was clipped by 3 bases and J by 13 bases, with 16 bases between them. Germline CDR1 is LGHNA and CDR2 is YNFKEQ. The CDR3, as DNA: TGTGCCAGCAGCCAGGGAGACTCGCTTTTCCAGTACTTC. The encoded protein is CASSQGDSLFQYF.

The V gene is TRBV9, the J gene TRBJ2-3, with 13 bases lining up with TRBD2. Per germline, CDR1 SGDLS and CDR2 YYNGEE. Trimming cost V 2 bases and J 2 bases; bases outside gene matches: 8. CDR3 length: 18 residues. CDR3 amino acids: CASSVRTSGGTLTDTQYF. The CDR3 bases are TGTGCCAGCAGCGTCCGGACTAGCGGGGGCACCCTCACAGATACGCAGTATTTT.

The chain has TRBV28 and TRBJ1-1; TRBD1 matches 9 bases. CDR1 MDHEN and CDR2 SYDVKM come from the germline V gene. This CDR3 has 16 residues. V trimming: 6 bases; J trimming: 5 bases; junction bases outside the gene matches: 13. The DNA of the CDR3 is TGTGCCAGCAGAAGGGTTGGAACAGGGGGCAATACTGAAGCTTTCTTT. Its translation: CASRRVGTGGNTEAFF.

The rearrangement links TRBV7-9 to TRBJ2-7; 10 nucleotides align to TRBD2. CDR3 length: 15 amino acids. The germline CDR1 and CDR2 sequences are SEHNR and FQNEAQ (reference sequence). J gave up 2 bases and V 1 base, and 2 bases lay outside the gene matches. The CDR3 nucleotides read TGTGCCAGCAGCTTAGTAGCGGGAGGACCCTACGAGCAGTACTTC. It codes for CASSLVAGGPYEQYF.

This clone was detected a few times. The chain recombines TRBV6-6 with TRBJ1-5; the D gene is possibly TRBD1 (6 bases). Germline V gene lookup returns CDR1 MNHNY and CDR2 SVGAGI (reference sequence). The CDR3 has 15 residues. Trimming removed 6 bases at V and 2 bases at J, with 14 bases between. The CDR3: CASRIQGFGNQPQHF. The CDR3 nucleotides read TGTGCCAGCAGAATACAGGGTTTTGGCAATCAGCCCCAGCATTTT.

Points on this clone: Other nucleotide sequences in the sample specify the same CDR3. The gene calls are TRBV6-5 and TRBJ2-7, with 13 bases aligning to TRBD2. The CDR3 is 15 amino acids. The ends lost 0 bases at V and 5 bases at J; junction bases unmatched: 1. In germline, CDR1 is MNHEY, CDR2 SVGAGI. The CDR3 is CASSYSGLAGDEQYF. The CDR3 nucleotides are TGTGCCAGCAGTTACTCCGGACTAGCGGGAGACGAGCAGTACTTC.

The chain has TRBV9 and TRBJ2-7; 10 bases are shared with TRBD1. The germline V gene has CDR1 SGDLS and CDR2 YYNGEE. There are 15 residues in the CDR3. V lost 2 bases and J lost 7; bases outside the gene matches: 9. In nucleotides, the CDR3 is TGTGCCAGCAGCGTCCACGGGACAGGGGTATGGGAGCAGTACTTC. As protein: CASSVHGTGVWEQYF.

The chain uses TRBV6-5 and TRBJ1-1; D remains unclear. Trimming took 0 bases from V and 9 from J, leaving 14 bases between them. This CDR3 is built from 14 residues. The V gene's germline CDR1 is MNHEY and CDR2 SVGAGI. The CDR3 sequence is CASSYSSGREKAFF. In DNA form, the CDR3 reads TGTGCCAGCAGTTACTCGAGCGGGCGGGAGAAAGCTTTCTTT.

This chain joins TRBV28 and TRBJ2-1; 8 bases fit TRBD2. The germline V gene has CDR1 MDHEN and CDR2 SYDVKM. Germline trimming cut 3 bases from V and 9 bases from J; bases unmatched to any gene: 7. This CDR3 is built from 14 residues. The chain's CDR3 is CASSLSGSYGEQFF. The DNA for the CDR3 is TGTGCCAGCAGTTTGAGCGGGAGTTACGGTGAGCAGTTCTTC.

V usage is TRBV7-9 and J usage is TRBJ2-7; the D gene is possibly TRBD1 (6 bases). This CDR3 comprises 15 residues. CDR1 and CDR2 from the germline V gene are SEHNR and FQNEAQ (reference sequence). Between the trimmed V and J ends, which lost 1 base and 2 bases, there was a span of 12 bases. The CDR3 region has the DNA TGTGCCAGCAGCTTAGTCACAGGGAATGCCTACGAGCAGTACTTC. As protein: CASSLVTGNAYEQYF.

The J gene is TRBJ2-2, the V gene TRBV27; D is unresolved. V lost 3 bases and J lost 1, with 6 bases in between. The germline gives CDR1 MNHEY, CDR2 SMNVEV (reference sequence). The CDR3 has 14 amino acids. For the CDR3, the DNA is TGTGCCAGCAGTTTTACAGAGAACACCGGGGAGCTGTTTTTT. Protein: CASSFTENTGELFF.

The chain couples TRBV4-3 to TRBJ2-3, with D maybe TRBD1 (8 bases). Germline-derived CDR1 and CDR2 are LGHNA and YSLEER. V was trimmed by 0 bases and J by 4 bases, leaving 23 bases between them. The CDR3 has 19 amino acids. CDR3 loop: CASSQEYWQRTGRADTQYF. CDR3 nucleotide sequence: TGCGCCAGCAGCCAAGAGTATTGGCAGCGGACAGGGAGGGCAGATACGCAGTATTTT.

V is TRBV29-1 and J is TRBJ1-2; TRBD1 is a possible D gene (5 bases). Germline CDR1 SQVTM, CDR2 ANQGSEA. Trimming shortened V by 4 bases and J by 0 bases, and 9 bases separated the two germline ends. The CDR3 runs 13 residues. CDR3 DNA: TGCAGCGTTGCAGGGTCGGCTAACTATGGCTACACCTTC. Its translation is CSVAGSANYGYTF.

This chain links TRBV6-6 with TRBJ2-2; D possibly corresponds to TRBD1 (6 bases). V lost 7 bases and J 8 bases, leaving 11 bases between the germline ends. The CDR3 is 12 residues long. Germline V CDR1 and CDR2: MNHNY, SVGAGI (reference sequence). The CDR3, as DNA: TGTGCCAGCATGGGGGCAGGGGGGGAGCTGTTTTTT. It encodes CASMGAGGELFF.

The CDR3 spells CAWTGTYEQYF. The CDR3 DNA is TGTGCCTGGACAGGGACCTACGAGCAGTACTTC. The chain couples TRBV30 to TRBJ2-7; tentative D call: TRBD1 (5 bases). Germline loops: CDR1 GTSNPN, CDR2 SVGIG (reference sequence). Trimming stripped 4 bases from V and 2 bases from J, with 6 bases between. This CDR3 has 11 amino acids.

This chain links TRBV2 with TRBJ1-5; TRBD1 agrees at 10 bases. The CDR3 contains 15 residues. CDR1 is SNHLY, CDR2 FYNNEI, per germline. J was trimmed by 4 bases and V by 5 bases; bases with no gene match: 5. The CDR3 sequence is CASSPGTGVNQPQHF. The CDR3 DNA is TGTGCCAGCAGTCCCGGGACAGGGGTTAATCAGCCCCAGCATTTT.